Listed below are T cell receptor beta chains from one sample, sequenced in a study of T cells in localized non-small cell lung cancer. Data came from immunoSEQ multiplex PCR; TCRdb stores just in-frame clones and leaves some out. In the table there are tens of thousands of clones, 80% to 95% of which are singletons. This material consisted of peripheral blood, taken before any cancer treatment. These receptors were collected from a man aged 40 to 70 with stage I lung adenocarcinoma. The CDR3 runs from the conserved cysteine through the conserved F or W. Fields, in order: V gene, CDR3 length, clone size, J gene, D gene, CDR3 DNA, CDR3 protein. A D gene is named only where the DNA matches it firmly. Size tells how often a clone was seen (once, few, many) or the class of an expanded clone, and some rows leave it out.

v_call: TRBV27; cdr3_length: 14; clone_size: .; j_call: TRBJ1-4; d_call: .; cdr3_nt: TGTGCCAGCAGTTTTCGGGGGTTTAATGAAAAACTGTTTTTT; cdr3_aa: CASSFRGFNEKLFF
v_call: TRBV11-2; cdr3_length: 13; clone_size: .; j_call: TRBJ2-7; d_call: .; cdr3_nt: TGTGCCAGCAGCGGCGAGTTAGGACCCGAGCAGTACTTC; cdr3_aa: CASSGELGPEQYF
v_call: TRBV19; cdr3_length: 16; clone_size: .; j_call: TRBJ1-4; d_call: .; cdr3_nt: TGTGCCAGTAGTATAAATGGCGTAACAACTAATGAAAAACTGTTTTTT; cdr3_aa: CASSINGVTTNEKLFF
v_call: TRBV29-1; cdr3_length: 15; clone_size: .; j_call: TRBJ2-7; d_call: .; cdr3_nt: TGCAGCGTTGAATTTCGGGCCGTCCAAGGGTACGAGCAGTACTTC; cdr3_aa: CSVEFRAVQGYEQYF
v_call: TRBV2; cdr3_length: 14; clone_size: .; j_call: TRBJ2-7; d_call: TRBD2; cdr3_nt: TGTGCCAGCAGTTTTTATGGCGGGGGAGTCGAGCAGTACTTC; cdr3_aa: CASSFYGGGVEQYF
v_call: TRBV6-1; cdr3_length: 16; clone_size: .; j_call: TRBJ1-1; d_call: TRBD1; cdr3_nt: TGTGCCAGCAGTGGGATGACAGGGGGCCCGAACACTGAAGCTTTCTTT; cdr3_aa: CASSGMTGGPNTEAFF
v_call: TRBV5-5; cdr3_length: 14; clone_size: .; j_call: TRBJ2-7; d_call: TRBD1; cdr3_nt: TGTGCCAGCACTGAGGGGACAGGGATCAACGAGCAGTACTTC; cdr3_aa: CASTEGTGINEQYF
v_call: TRBV27; cdr3_length: 16; clone_size: .; j_call: TRBJ2-3; d_call: TRBD1; cdr3_nt: TGTGCCAGCAGAAGACAGGGCGCTGAGGGCACAGATACGCAGTATTTT; cdr3_aa: CASRRQGAEGTDTQYF
v_call: TRBV5-1; cdr3_length: 16; clone_size: .; j_call: TRBJ2-3; d_call: TRBD2; cdr3_nt: TGCGCCAGCAGCGAGATAGCGGGAGGGTCGGGTGATACGCAGTATTTT; cdr3_aa: CASSEIAGGSGDTQYF
v_call: TRBV30; cdr3_length: 16; clone_size: .; j_call: TRBJ2-5; d_call: .; cdr3_nt: TGTGCCTGGAGTATCGGGACTGTGCAGTTCCAAGAGACCCAGTACTTC; cdr3_aa: CAWSIGTVQFQETQYF
v_call: TRBV19; cdr3_length: 14; clone_size: .; j_call: TRBJ2-7; d_call: TRBD1; cdr3_nt: TGTGCCAGTAGTAAGCGGAGACAGGGCAGGGAGCAGTACTTC; cdr3_aa: CASSKRRQGREQYF
v_call: TRBV9; cdr3_length: 17; clone_size: .; j_call: TRBJ1-3; d_call: .; cdr3_nt: TGTGCCAGCAGCGTCACCTACGGGGCGACATCCGGAAACACCATATATTTT; cdr3_aa: CASSVTYGATSGNTIYF
v_call: TRBV29-1; cdr3_length: 12; clone_size: .; j_call: TRBJ2-7; d_call: .; cdr3_nt: TGCAGCGTTGGAGAACAGGGATACGAGCAGTACTTC; cdr3_aa: CSVGEQGYEQYF
v_call: TRBV28; cdr3_length: 12; clone_size: .; j_call: TRBJ1-5; d_call: TRBD1; cdr3_nt: TGTGCCAGCAGTCCGTGGACAGGGCCCCAGCATTTT; cdr3_aa: CASSPWTGPQHF
v_call: TRBV29-1; cdr3_length: 14; clone_size: .; j_call: TRBJ1-2; d_call: TRBD1; cdr3_nt: TGCAGCGTTGGGACAGGGGGCGGTAACTATGGCTACACCTTC; cdr3_aa: CSVGTGGGNYGYTF
v_call: TRBV6-1; cdr3_length: 14; clone_size: .; j_call: TRBJ1-3; d_call: .; cdr3_nt: TGTGCCAGCAGTGAATATGGTTTAGGAAACACCATATATTTT; cdr3_aa: CASSEYGLGNTIYF
v_call: TRBV5-1; cdr3_length: 15; clone_size: few; j_call: TRBJ1-4; d_call: .; cdr3_nt: TGCGCCAGCATGGCTGGCCTTGCAACTAATGAAAAACTGTTTTTT; cdr3_aa: CASMAGLATNEKLFF
v_call: TRBV5-8; cdr3_length: 15; clone_size: .; j_call: TRBJ2-5; d_call: .; cdr3_nt: TGTGCCAGCAGCTCCGGACGGTGGAGGCAAGAGACCCAGTACTTC; cdr3_aa: CASSSGRWRQETQYF
v_call: TRBV5-4; cdr3_length: 14; clone_size: .; j_call: TRBJ2-7; d_call: .; cdr3_nt: TGTGCCAGCAGCCCCAGGGAATACACCTACGAGCAGTACTTC; cdr3_aa: CASSPREYTYEQYF
v_call: TRBV18; cdr3_length: 14; clone_size: .; j_call: TRBJ2-1; d_call: .; cdr3_nt: TGTGCCAGCTCAGTCGATCGGGGCGGCAATGAGCAGTTCTTC; cdr3_aa: CASSVDRGGNEQFF
v_call: TRBV6-5; cdr3_length: 15; clone_size: few; j_call: TRBJ2-7; d_call: .; cdr3_nt: TGTGCCAGCAGTTACGATGGGGGCAATACGGCCGAGCAGTACTTC; cdr3_aa: CASSYDGGNTAEQYF
v_call: TRBV18; cdr3_length: 14; clone_size: .; j_call: TRBJ1-3; d_call: .; cdr3_nt: TGTGCCAGCTCACCTACAATATCCATAAACACCATATATTTT; cdr3_aa: CASSPTISINTIYF
v_call: TRBV15; cdr3_length: 13; clone_size: .; j_call: TRBJ1-5; d_call: .; cdr3_nt: TGTGCCACCAGCAGAGATCCCAATCAGCCCCAGCATTTT; cdr3_aa: CATSRDPNQPQHF
v_call: TRBV27; cdr3_length: 12; clone_size: .; j_call: TRBJ2-7; d_call: .; cdr3_nt: TGTGCCAGCAGTTTATCTGGCTACGAGCAGTACTTC; cdr3_aa: CASSLSGYEQYF
v_call: TRBV5-4; cdr3_length: 15; clone_size: .; j_call: TRBJ1-1; d_call: .; cdr3_nt: TGTGCCAGCAGCGGGGGGGCGGCACTGAACACTGAAGCTTTCTTT; cdr3_aa: CASSGGAALNTEAFF
v_call: TRBV30; cdr3_length: 12; clone_size: .; j_call: TRBJ2-7; d_call: .; cdr3_nt: TGTGCCTGGAGTGTACAAGGCTACGAGCAGTACTTC; cdr3_aa: CAWSVQGYEQYF
v_call: TRBV5-5; cdr3_length: 13; clone_size: medium-sized; j_call: TRBJ1-2; d_call: .; cdr3_nt: TGTGCCAGCAGCTTGTATCCAGGGGATGGCTACACCTTC; cdr3_aa: CASSLYPGDGYTF
v_call: TRBV6-6; cdr3_length: 14; clone_size: once; j_call: TRBJ1-5; d_call: .; cdr3_nt: TGTGCCCTGGGAGCGCAGAGAACGGCGCAGCCCCAGCATTTT; cdr3_aa: CALGAQRTAQPQHF
v_call: TRBV30; cdr3_length: 12; clone_size: few; j_call: TRBJ1-1; d_call: .; cdr3_nt: TGTGCCTGGAGGTGGGCGGGCACTGAAGCTTTCTTT; cdr3_aa: CAWRWAGTEAFF
v_call: TRBV7-2; cdr3_length: 14; clone_size: .; j_call: TRBJ2-7; d_call: .; cdr3_nt: TGTGCCAGCAGCTTAGAACTAGGTTACCACGAGCAGTACTTC; cdr3_aa: CASSLELGYHEQYF
v_call: TRBV6-4; cdr3_length: 13; clone_size: .; j_call: TRBJ2-7; d_call: .; cdr3_nt: TGTGCCAGCAGTGTAGGGCTAGCTGACGAGCAGTACTTC; cdr3_aa: CASSVGLADEQYF
v_call: TRBV6-6; cdr3_length: 14; clone_size: .; j_call: TRBJ2-7; d_call: TRBD2; cdr3_nt: TGTGCCAGCAGCAAGCGGGAGGGCCTCTACGAGCAGTACTTC; cdr3_aa: CASSKREGLYEQYF
v_call: TRBV19; cdr3_length: 15; clone_size: once; j_call: TRBJ1-4; d_call: .; cdr3_nt: TGTGCCAGTAGTGCCCGGGGGGGCTCAGGGGAAAAACTGTTTTTT; cdr3_aa: CASSARGGSGEKLFF
v_call: TRBV4-2; cdr3_length: 13; clone_size: .; j_call: TRBJ2-3; d_call: .; cdr3_nt: TGTGCCAGCAGCCGAGGAAGTAGTGATACGCAGTATTTT; cdr3_aa: CASSRGSSDTQYF
v_call: TRBV10-3; cdr3_length: 14; clone_size: .; j_call: TRBJ2-1; d_call: TRBD2; cdr3_nt: TGTGCCATCAGCAGCGGGGCCACTAGGGGTGAGCAGTTCTTC; cdr3_aa: CAISSGATRGEQFF
v_call: TRBV27; cdr3_length: 15; clone_size: .; j_call: TRBJ1-2; d_call: .; cdr3_nt: TGTGCCAGCACCCCATTGGGGGGGGAGAACTATGGCTACACCTTC; cdr3_aa: CASTPLGGENYGYTF
v_call: TRBV7-8; cdr3_length: 18; clone_size: .; j_call: TRBJ2-3; d_call: TRBD2; cdr3_nt: TGTGCCAGCAGCTTGAGGGTAGCGGGAGTTGGAGCGACAGATACGCAGTATTTT; cdr3_aa: CASSLRVAGVGATDTQYF